These 23 T cell receptor beta chains were all obtained from the same sample, sequenced in a study of post-analysis software for immune sequencing data. Study findings and constraints: Four to six TRBV segments, including TRBV5-6, TRBV5-1 and TRBV20-1, were more frequent in patients than controls.

Unique molecular identifiers had been added to the TCR beta cDNA libraries. TCRdb used MiXCR to reprocess the PCR reads, holding one entry per CDR3 protein. Among approximately 690,000 distinct CDR3 sequences listed, around 64% were seen once. Antigens for these TCRs are unknown. The source material was blood. The receptors come from a girl aged 2 to 9 with multiple sclerosis.

This clonotype was recorded once. The genes are TRBV7-6 and TRBJ2-4; possible D gene TRBD1, 6 bases. Near its end, the DNA agrees better with TRBJ2-7, so the J call may be wrong. The germline V gene has CDR1 SGHVS and CDR2 FNYEAQ. The length of the CDR3 is 13 residues. DNA for the CDR3: TGTGCCAGCAGCATTGGACAGACCTACGAGCAGTACTTC. Translated: CASSIGQTYEQYF.

This clonotype has a handful of counts. The chain is built from TRBV10-3 and TRBJ2-3; 7 bases fit TRBD2. The V and J ends lost 0 bases and 4 bases, in that order; junction bases with no gene match: 7. The CDR3 totals 16 residues. The germline V gene encodes CDR1 ENHRY and CDR2 SYGVKD. CDR3 nucleotides: TGTGCCATCAGTGAGTCTGGGCGGGAGTGGCCAGATACGCAGTATTTT. As protein: CAISESGREWPDTQYF.

This clonotype was counted only a few times. The J gene is TRBJ1-1, the V gene TRBV6-6; D gene uncertain. V was cut by 5 bases and J by 7 bases, with 11 bases left in between. Germline V lookup: CDR1 MNHNY, CDR2 SVGAGI (reference sequence). The CDR3 consists of 12 residues. CDR3 in DNA: TGTGCCAGCAGTCCTAGGGAGGATGAAGCTTTCTTT. It specifies CASSPREDEAFF.

Only a few counts were recorded for this clonotype. The CDR3 DNA reads as TGTGCCAGCAGCTTCGGGGTCTCCACAGATACGCAGTATTTT. This codes for CASSFGVSTDTQYF. The chain joins TRBV5-5 to TRBJ2-3, with D possibly matching TRBD2 (5 bases). Germline V gives CDR1 SGHKS, CDR2 YYEKEE (reference sequence). This CDR3 has 14 residues. V lost 2 bases to trimming and J lost 2 bases, with 9 bases between them.

About this clonotype itself: Compared with germline, one end of the junction differs, possibly owing to a read error. V and J are TRBV14 and TRBJ2-3; D is unresolved. This CDR3 is built from 14 residues. The germline V gene encodes CDR1 SGHDN and CDR2 FVKESK. The CDR3 DNA is TGTACCAGCAGTCTCCGGTTTTTCACAGATACGCAGTATTTT. Its protein product is CTSSLRFFTDTQYF.

The chain joins TRBV6-2 or TRBV6-3 to TRBJ2-1; possible D gene TRBD2, 5 bases. The ends were cut back, 7 bases at V and 0 bases at J, with 10 bases in the middle. The CDR3 extends over 14 amino acids. In germline, CDR1 is MNHEY, CDR2 SVGEGT. The DNA for the CDR3 is TGTGCCAGCACTTATACTAGCTCCTACAATGAGCAGTTCTTC. Amino acids: CASTYTSSYNEQFF.

This clonotype was counted a few times. The chain combines TRBV7-2 with TRBJ2-1; tentatively, D is TRBD2 (5 bases). CDR3 size: 15 residues. Trimming took 2 bases from V and 4 from J, leaving 12 bases between them. Germline-derived CDR1 and CDR2 are SGHTA and FQGNSA. The CDR3 DNA is TGTGCCAGCAGCTTAAACGGCGGAGGATACAATGAGCAGTTCTTC. Its protein is CASSLNGGGYNEQFF.

This chain joins TRBV7-9 and TRBJ2-1, with TRBD2 matching over 12 bases. V gave up 2 bases and J gave up 2 bases; unmatched junction bases: 7. Looked up from germline, CDR1 is SEHNR and CDR2 is FQNEAQ (reference sequence). This CDR3 has 18 amino acids. The CDR3 nucleotides are TGTGCCAGCAGCTTATCTAGCGGGAGGGCTAGAGCCTACAATGAGCAGTTCTTC. Its translation is CASSLSSGRARAYNEQFF. Drawing the rest from reference TRBV7-9 and TRBJ2-1, the complete variable domain is DTGVSQNPRHKITKRGQNVTFRCDPISEHNRLYWYRQTLGQGPEFLTYFQNEAQLEKSRLLSDRFSAERPKGSFSTLEIQRTEQGDSAMYLCASSLSSGRARAYNEQFFGPGTRLTVL.

The chain uses TRBV9 and TRBJ2-5, with D possibly TRBD2 on 6 matching bases. The CDR3 extends over 14 amino acids. Trimming removed 3 bases at V and 0 bases at J, with 9 bases between. Germline lookup yields CDR1 SGDLS and CDR2 YYNGEE. DNA of the CDR3: TGTGCCAGCAGCGCCGGGACTTACCAAGAGACCCAGTACTTC. Translating it yields CASSAGTYQETQYF.

This sequence joins TRBV6-6 and TRBJ2-1, with 9 bases that match TRBD1. This CDR3 region has 15 residues. The junction had 9 bases not matched to a gene; V was cut back by 5 bases and J by 7 bases. Germline CDR1 and CDR2: MNHNY and SVGAGI (reference sequence). Here the CDR3 reads CASSGGDRVGNEQFF. CDR3 in DNA: TGTGCCAGCAGTGGGGGGGACAGGGTTGGAAATGAGCAGTTCTTC.

The chain is built from TRBV20-1 and TRBJ2-3; 12 bases align to TRBD2. The J segment lost 5 bases and the V segment lost 0 bases, leaving 9 bases of the junction unmatched. The germline gives CDR1 DFQATT, CDR2 SNEGSKA (reference sequence). This CDR3 has 17 amino acids. The CDR3 nucleotides read TGCAGTGCTAGAGATACGCTAGCGGGGGGGCGTGGAGATACGCAGTATTTT. Amino acids: CSARDTLAGGRGDTQYF.

V usage is TRBV6-5 and J usage is TRBJ1-2; 9 bases agree with TRBD1. Germline lookup yields CDR1 MNHEY and CDR2 SVGAGI. V lost 6 bases, J lost 4 bases, and 6 bases stayed unmatched. This CDR3 contains 14 residues. CDR3 loop: CASRGTGKAYGYTF. DNA for the CDR3: TGTGCCAGCAGGGGGACAGGGAAAGCCTATGGCTACACCTTC.

This clonotype turned up a few times. The chain combines TRBV5-1 with TRBJ2-1, with a tentative D call TRBD1 (6 bases). This CDR3 contains 12 residues. Germline CDR1 and CDR2: SGHRS and YFSETQ. V lost 3 bases and J lost 9, with 10 bases in between. In nucleotides, the CDR3 is TGCGCCAGCAGCTGGAAGGGGGTTGAGCAGTTCTTC. Protein product: CASSWKGVEQFF.

V and J are TRBV4-3 and TRBJ1-2, with a tentative D call TRBD1 (5 bases). Germline CDR1 LGHNA, CDR2 YSLEER. This CDR3 is 16 amino acids long. V was clipped by 0 bases and J by 4 bases, with 15 bases between them. CDR3 residues: CASSQDGGGTPYGYTF. In nucleotides, the CDR3 is TGCGCCAGCAGCCAAGATGGGGGTGGGACGCCCTATGGCTACACCTTC.

Regarding this clonotype: An end of the junction does not agree with germline; a read error may underlie this. The rearrangement uses TRBV6-5 and TRBJ2-7; D ambiguous. From germline, CDR1 is MNHEY and CDR2 SVGAGI. The CDR3 consists of 12 residues. For the CDR3, the DNA is TGTGCCTGCAGCTCCTTAGTCGGTGAGCAGTACTTC. This encodes CACSSLVGEQYF.

This clonotype occurred many times. The rearrangement joins TRBV12-5 to TRBJ2-4; D is unclear. Germline CDR1 and CDR2: LGHNT and FRNRAP. The CDR3 extends over 17 amino acids. The ends were cut back, 0 bases at V and 9 bases at J, with 21 bases in the middle. The CDR3 coding sequence is TGTGCTAGTGGTTTGGTACATCACCAAATGTCACTGAGCATTCAGTACTTC. Protein sequence: CASGLVHHQMSLSIQYF.

The V call is TRBV3-1, the J call TRBJ1-1, with D unclear. CDR1 is LGHDT, CDR2 YNNKEL, per germline (reference sequence). The CDR3 spans 13 residues. V was cut by 1 base and J by 7 bases, with 10 bases left in between. CDR3 amino acids: CASSQVGGGEAFF. Here the CDR3 DNA reads TGTGCCAGCAGCCAAGTCGGAGGCGGTGAAGCTTTCTTT.

The V and J genes are TRBV10-3 and TRBJ1-1; D is possibly TRBD1 (6 bases). The CDR3 has 14 amino acids. Looked up from germline, CDR1 is ENHRY and CDR2 is SYGVKD. Between the trimmed V and J ends, which lost 3 bases and 6 bases, there was a span of 14 bases. The CDR3 reads CAISDGGLVAEAFF. CDR3 in DNA: TGTGCCATCAGTGATGGGGGGCTGGTTGCTGAAGCTTTCTTT.

This clonotype was seen only a few times. The chain links TRBV5-1 to TRBJ2-6; D may match TRBD1 or TRBD2 (5 bases each). The length of the CDR3 is 15 residues. Germline V gives CDR1 SGHRS, CDR2 YFSETQ. Between the trimmed V and J ends, which lost 4 bases and 2 bases, there was a span of 10 bases. The CDR3, as DNA: TGCGCCAGCAGCCAAGGGACGGCTGGGGCCAACGTCCTGACTTTC. Amino acid sequence: CASSQGTAGANVLTF.

V and J are TRBV20-1 and TRBJ2-3, with D tentatively TRBD2 (5 bases). Germline V gene data show CDR1 as DFQATT and CDR2 as SNEGSKA (reference sequence). The CDR3 totals 13 residues. The V and J ends lost 6 bases and 6 bases respectively, with 16 bases between them. The CDR3 protein is CSAPLSPGDTQYF. The CDR3 nucleotides read TGCAGTGCCCCGCTCTCACCGGGGGATACGCAGTATTTT.

The V gene is TRBV19, the J gene TRBJ2-7, with 10 bases fitting TRBD2. Looked up from germline, CDR1 is LNHDA and CDR2 is SQIVND (reference sequence). Unmatched junction bases numbered 7, after V lost 8 bases and J lost 3 bases. The CDR3 extends over 14 amino acids. DNA for the CDR3: TGTGCCAGTGGAAGCGGGAGGGTAGGCTACGAGCAGTACTTC. Translating it yields CASGSGRVGYEQYF.

This clonotype was counted between two and nine times. The gene calls are TRBV15 and TRBJ2-7; no clear D. V lost 2 bases, J lost 2 bases, and 10 bases lay in between. The CDR3 contains 14 residues. Germline V gene lookup returns CDR1 LNHNV and CDR2 YYDKDF (reference sequence). For the CDR3, the DNA is TGTGCCACCAGCAGACCCGGAACCACCTACGAGCAGTACTTC. Translating gives CATSRPGTTYEQYF.

The CDR3 spells CASSATGGNSPLHF. DNA of the CDR3: TGTGCCAGCAGCGCCACAGGGGGAAATTCACCCCTCCACTTT. The rearrangement joins TRBV7-9 to TRBJ1-6; 8 bases are shared with TRBD1. In germline, CDR1 is SEHNR, CDR2 FQNEAQ (reference sequence). Losses at the gene ends were 5 bases for V and 7 bases for J; bases not matched to a gene: 4. CDR3 length: 14 residues.